Below, 18 T cell receptor beta chains from the same sample are listed, as sequenced in a study of T-cell memory formation after mild COVID-19. TCRdb called the 5' RACE reads again in MiXCR, with one record for every CDR3 protein. Among some 300,000 distinct CDR3 sequences listed, about 20% were seen once. Sequencing used PBMCs or a T cell subset sorted from them (not recorded which). Receptors originate from a man aged 18 to 29 who had mild COVID-19 (a few samples of this study predate the infection). Cell type and time point are not known.

This chain uses TRBV12-3 or TRBV12-4 with TRBJ1-1; D gene ambiguous. This CDR3 has 13 amino acids. Deletions cut 3 bases from V and 10 bases from J, with 15 bases between. CDR3 DNA: TGTGCCAGCAGTTTTCTGGAGTATGAGTTAGCTTTCTTT. It encodes CASSFLEYELAFF.

About this clonotype: A much larger clone differs from this one at a single base, so this may be a read error. The chain joins TRBV12-3 or TRBV12-4 to TRBJ1-5, with 7 positions matching TRBD1. CDR3 length: 15 amino acids. This chain's CDR3 is CASRIGTASNQPKHF. The CDR3 coding sequence is TGTGCCAGCAGGATCGGGACAGCCAGCAATCAGCCCAAGCATTTT.

This chain connects TRBV7-2 to TRBJ2-5; tentative D call: TRBD2 (5 bases). V shed 4 bases and J shed 4 bases, with 13 bases lying between them. Germline CDR1 SGHTA, CDR2 FQGNSA. This CDR3 is 14 amino acids long. The CDR3 region is CASSSPSEGETQYF. The CDR3 DNA sequence: TGTGCCAGCAGCTCTCCCTCCGAGGGAGAGACCCAGTACTTC.

This clonotype was seen a single time. The chain's CDR3 is CASSPLASQFF. CDR3 DNA sequence: TGTGCCAGCAGTCCTCTTGCATCGCAGTTCTTC. This chain joins TRBV7-9 and TRBJ2-1; no reliable D call. Per the germline V gene, CDR1 is SEHNR and CDR2 is FQNEAQ (reference sequence). Trimming took 6 bases from V and 12 from J, leaving 12 bases between them. This CDR3 region has 11 residues.

This clonotype has just a few counts. V is TRBV7-2 and J is TRBJ2-7; no clear D gene. This CDR3 has 12 amino acids. Trimming left V 4 bases short and J 0 bases short, with 4 bases between. Germline-derived CDR1 and CDR2 are SGHTA and FQGNSA. Here the CDR3 reads CASSYHSYEQYF. CDR3 DNA: TGTGCCAGCAGCTACCACTCCTACGAGCAGTACTTC. The complete variable domain, with remaining parts taken from reference TRBV7-2 and TRBJ2-7, reads GAGVSQSPSNKVTEKGKDVELRCDPISGHTALYWYRQSLGQGLEFLIYFQGNSAPDKSGLPSDRFSAERTGGSVSTLTIQRTQQEDSAVYLCASSYHSYEQYFGPGTRLTVT.

This clonotype was counted between two and nine times. The V and J genes are TRBV6-6 and TRBJ2-6; D may be TRBD1 (6 bases). The CDR3 length is 15 residues. Per the germline V gene, CDR1 is MNHNY and CDR2 is SVGAGI (reference sequence). V dropped 6 bases and J dropped 2 bases, with 11 bases sitting between them. CDR3 amino acids: CASSDGGTGANVLTF. Written as DNA, the CDR3 is TGTGCCAGCAGCGATGGGGGCACTGGGGCCAACGTCCTGACTTTC.

This clonotype was detected only a few times. The rearrangement links TRBV6-5 to TRBJ2-3; TRBD2 is a possible D gene (6 bases). Germline V gene data show CDR1 as MNHEY and CDR2 as SVGAGI. Trimming removed 1 base from V and 1 base from J, with 9 bases in between. The CDR3 has 15 residues. The CDR3 DNA sequence: TGTGCCAGCAGTTACTATGTAGCGGGCACAGATACGCAGTATTTT. As protein: CASSYYVAGTDTQYF.

Only a few counts were recorded for this clonotype. The genes are TRBV6-5 and TRBJ2-1; weak D call: TRBD2 (5 bases). The germline CDR1 and CDR2 sequences are MNHEY and SVGAGI. V lost 0 bases to trimming and J lost 3 bases, with 12 bases between them. The CDR3 extends over 16 amino acids. CDR3 sequence reads: CASSYSNGVGYNEQFF. The CDR3 DNA reads as TGTGCCAGCAGTTACTCGAACGGGGTGGGCTACAATGAGCAGTTCTTC.

This chain links TRBV3-1 with TRBJ2-2, with D possibly being TRBD1 (6 bases). This CDR3 contains 16 residues. Deletions cut 2 bases from V and 7 bases from J, with 17 bases between. Germline loops: CDR1 LGHDT, CDR2 YNNKEL (reference sequence). In DNA form, the CDR3 reads TGTGCCAGCAGCCAATCAGGGGCCCGTGGTATCGGGGAGCTGTTTTTT. Translation: CASSQSGARGIGELFF. Together with reference TRBV3-1 and TRBJ2-2, the CDR3 gives the full variable domain: DTAVSQTPKYLVTQMGNDKSIKCEQNLGHDTMYWYKQDSKKFLKIMFSYNNKELIINETVPNRFSPKSPDKAHLNLHINSLELGDSAVYFCASSQSGARGIGELFFGEGSRLTVL.

This clonotype was recorded a few times. The rearrangement links TRBV4-1 to TRBJ2-5, with TRBD1 as a possible D gene (5 bases). The CDR3 contains 16 residues. Trimming stripped 3 bases from V and 5 bases from J, with 19 bases between. The germline CDR1 and CDR2 sequences are MGHRA and YSYEKL. CDR3 protein: CASSHLGKGPRETQYF. DNA for the CDR3: TGCGCCAGCAGCCACCTGGGTAAGGGGCCCCGGGAGACCCAGTACTTC.

The chain has TRBV7-2 and TRBJ1-2; D possibly corresponds to TRBD1 (6 bases). Germline V gives CDR1 SGHTA, CDR2 FQGNSA. The CDR3 has 12 residues. Trimming took 4 bases from V and 5 from J, leaving 8 bases between them. In DNA form, the CDR3 reads TGTGCCAGCAGCTACAGGGATTATGGCTACACCTTC. Translating gives CASSYRDYGYTF.

The rearrangement joins TRBV9 to TRBJ2-1; D possibly matches TRBD1 or TRBD2 (5 bases each). The CDR3 loop spans 16 amino acids. The V and J ends lost 0 bases and 3 bases respectively, with 13 bases between them. CDR1 is SGDLS, CDR2 YYNGEE, per germline. The chain's CDR3 is CASSVDPGLDYNEQFF. CDR3 DNA sequence: TGTGCCAGCAGCGTAGATCCGGGGCTCGACTACAATGAGCAGTTCTTC.

The table lists this clonotype with a few counts. The chain has TRBV9 and TRBJ1-3, with D possibly being TRBD1 (5 bases). This CDR3 region has 14 residues. V gave up 3 bases and J gave up 2 bases, with 9 bases separating them. CDR1 and CDR2 from the germline V gene are SGDLS and YYNGEE. CDR3 bases: TGTGCCAGCAGCGCCCTGGGGGCTGGAAACACCATATATTTT. This translates into CASSALGAGNTIYF.

This clonotype has a handful of counts. The chain uses TRBV5-1 and TRBJ1-1, with TRBD1 matching 7 bases. CDR1 and CDR2 from the germline V gene are SGHRS and YFSETQ. The CDR3 has 14 amino acids. V shed 1 base and J 1 base; nucleotides not matched to a gene: 1. DNA of the CDR3: TGCGCCAGCAGCTTGACAGGGGAGAACACTGAAGCTTTCTTT. This encodes CASSLTGENTEAFF.

The rearrangement uses TRBV5-1 and TRBJ2-1; D possibly corresponds to TRBD1 (6 bases). Germline CDR1 and CDR2: SGHRS and YFSETQ. The V end was cut by 3 bases, the J end by 2 bases, with 15 bases between. The CDR3 is 16 residues long. The CDR3 sequence is CASSSQTGPAYNEQFF. CDR3 nucleotide sequence: TGCGCCAGCAGCTCCCAGACAGGACCGGCCTACAATGAGCAGTTCTTC. Together with reference TRBV5-1 and TRBJ2-1, the CDR3 gives the full variable domain: KAGVTQTPRYLIKTRGQQVTLSCSPISGHRSVSWYQQTPGQGLQFLFEYFSETQRNKGNFPGRFSGRQFSNSRSEMNVSTLELGDSALYLCASSSQTGPAYNEQFFGPGTRLTVL.

This clonotype has more than one count but fewer than ten. The V gene is TRBV5-1, the J gene TRBJ1-1; 7 bases align to TRBD1. Germline V lookup: CDR1 SGHRS, CDR2 YFSETQ. J gave up 2 bases and V 7 bases, and 8 bases lay outside the gene matches. The CDR3 length is 14 residues. The CDR3 sequence is CASSHRGVNTEAFF. In DNA, the CDR3 is TGCGCCAGCTCCCACAGGGGAGTCAACACTGAAGCTTTCTTT.

V and J are TRBV18 and TRBJ2-1, with 8 bases lining up with TRBD1. The germline gives CDR1 KGHSH, CDR2 LQKENI. The CDR3 is made up of 15 amino acids. Trimming took 6 bases from V and 0 from J; bases not matched to a gene: 4. CDR3 in DNA: TGTGCCAGCTCCGGACAGGGATTCTCCTACAATGAGCAGTTCTTC. It codes for CASSGQGFSYNEQFF.

This clonotype has just a few counts. J is TRBJ2-1 and V is TRBV10-3; 9 positions match TRBD2. The V gene's germline CDR1 is ENHRY and CDR2 SYGVKD. CDR3 size: 15 residues. J was trimmed by 7 bases and V by 6 bases; bases with no gene match: 10. CDR3 region: CAIRSPSGTSNEQFF. The CDR3 coding sequence is TGTGCCATCAGATCCCCTAGCGGGACCTCAAATGAGCAGTTCTTC.